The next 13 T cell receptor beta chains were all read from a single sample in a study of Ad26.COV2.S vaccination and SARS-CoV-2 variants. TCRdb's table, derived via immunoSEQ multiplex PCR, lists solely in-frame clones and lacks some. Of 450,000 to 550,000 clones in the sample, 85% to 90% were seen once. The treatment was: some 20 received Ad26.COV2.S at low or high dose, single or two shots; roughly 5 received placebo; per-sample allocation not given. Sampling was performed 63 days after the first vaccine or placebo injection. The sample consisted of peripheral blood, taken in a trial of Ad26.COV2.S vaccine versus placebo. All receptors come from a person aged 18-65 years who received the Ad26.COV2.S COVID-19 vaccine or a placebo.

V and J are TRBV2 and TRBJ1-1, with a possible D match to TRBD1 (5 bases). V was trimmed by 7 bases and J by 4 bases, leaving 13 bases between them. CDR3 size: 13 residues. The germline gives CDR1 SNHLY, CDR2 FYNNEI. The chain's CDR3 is CASTRGGGTEAFF. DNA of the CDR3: TGTGCCAGCACGAGGGGCGGGGGCACTGAAGCTTTCTTT.

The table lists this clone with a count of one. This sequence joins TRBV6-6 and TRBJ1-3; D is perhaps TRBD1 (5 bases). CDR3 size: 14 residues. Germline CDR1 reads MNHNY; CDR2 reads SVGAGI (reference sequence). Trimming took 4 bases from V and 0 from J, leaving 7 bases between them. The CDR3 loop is CASSSGSSGNTIYF. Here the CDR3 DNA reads TGTGCCAGCAGTTCAGGGTCCTCTGGAAACACCATATATTTT.

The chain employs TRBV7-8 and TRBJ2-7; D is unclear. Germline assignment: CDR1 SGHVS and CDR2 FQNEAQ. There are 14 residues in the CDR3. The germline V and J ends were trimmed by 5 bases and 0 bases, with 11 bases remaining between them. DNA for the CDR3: TGTGCCAGCAGCGTCCGACACTACTCCTACGAGCAGTACTTC. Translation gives CASSVRHYSYEQYF.

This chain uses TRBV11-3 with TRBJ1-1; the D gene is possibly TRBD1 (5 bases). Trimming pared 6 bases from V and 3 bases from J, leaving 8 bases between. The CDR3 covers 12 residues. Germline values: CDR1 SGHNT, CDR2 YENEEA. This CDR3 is CASRWGDTEAFF. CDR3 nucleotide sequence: TGTGCCAGCAGGTGGGGGGACACTGAAGCTTTCTTT. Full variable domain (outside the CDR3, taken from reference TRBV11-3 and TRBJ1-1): EAGVVQSPRYKIIEKKQPVAFWCNPISGHNTLYWYLQNLGQGPELLIRYENEEAVDDSQLPKDRFSAERLKGVDSTLKIQPAELGDSAVYLCASRWGDTEAFFGQGTRLTVV.

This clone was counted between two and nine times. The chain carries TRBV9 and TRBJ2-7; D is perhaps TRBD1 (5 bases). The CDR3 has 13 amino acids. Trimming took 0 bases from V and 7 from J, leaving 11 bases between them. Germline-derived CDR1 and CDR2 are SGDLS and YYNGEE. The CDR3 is CASSVEPQGEQYF. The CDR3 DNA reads TGTGCCAGCAGCGTAGAACCCCAGGGTGAGCAGTACTTC.

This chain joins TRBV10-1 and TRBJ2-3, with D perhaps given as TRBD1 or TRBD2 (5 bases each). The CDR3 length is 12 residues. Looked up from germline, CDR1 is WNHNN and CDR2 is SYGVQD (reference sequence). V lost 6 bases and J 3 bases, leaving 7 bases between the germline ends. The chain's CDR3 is CASRGETDTQYF. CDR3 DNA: TGCGCCAGCAGGGGGGAGACAGATACGCAGTATTTT.

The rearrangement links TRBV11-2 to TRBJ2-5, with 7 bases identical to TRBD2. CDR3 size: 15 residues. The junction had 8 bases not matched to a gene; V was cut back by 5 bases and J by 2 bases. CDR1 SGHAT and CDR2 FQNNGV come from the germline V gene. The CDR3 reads CASSGASGKQETQYF. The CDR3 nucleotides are TGTGCCAGCAGCGGGGCTAGCGGAAAACAAGAGACCCAGTACTTC.

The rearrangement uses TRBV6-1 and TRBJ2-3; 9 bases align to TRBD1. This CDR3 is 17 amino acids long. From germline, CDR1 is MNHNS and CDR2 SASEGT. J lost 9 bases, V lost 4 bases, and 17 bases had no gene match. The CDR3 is CASSASPGTGFRETQYF. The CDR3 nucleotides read TGTGCCAGCAGTGCCAGTCCCGGGACAGGGTTCAGGGAGACGCAGTATTTT.

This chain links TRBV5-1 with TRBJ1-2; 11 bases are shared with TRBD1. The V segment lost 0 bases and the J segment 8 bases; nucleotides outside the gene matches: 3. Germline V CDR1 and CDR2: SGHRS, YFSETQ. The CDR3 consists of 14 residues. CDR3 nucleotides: TGCGCCAGCAGCTTGGCGGGACAGGGGGTAGGCTACACCTTC. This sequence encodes CASSLAGQGVGYTF. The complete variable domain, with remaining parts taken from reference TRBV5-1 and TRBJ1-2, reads KAGVTQTPRYLIKTRGQQVTLSCSPISGHRSVSWYQQTPGQGLQFLFEYFSETQRNKGNFPGRFSGRQFSNSRSEMNVSTLELGDSALYLCASSLAGQGVGYTFGSGTRLTVV.

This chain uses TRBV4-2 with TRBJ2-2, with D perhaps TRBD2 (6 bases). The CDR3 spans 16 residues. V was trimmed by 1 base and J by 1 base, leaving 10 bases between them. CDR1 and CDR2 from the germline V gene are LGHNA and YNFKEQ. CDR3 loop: CASSQAWRENTGELFF. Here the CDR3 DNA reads TGTGCCAGCAGCCAAGCTTGGCGGGAGAACACCGGGGAGCTGTTTTTT.

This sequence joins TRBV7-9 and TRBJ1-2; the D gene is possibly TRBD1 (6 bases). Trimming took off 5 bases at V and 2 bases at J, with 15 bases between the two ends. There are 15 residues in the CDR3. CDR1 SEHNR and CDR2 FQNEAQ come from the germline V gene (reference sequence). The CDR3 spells CASSRGPQGNYGYTF. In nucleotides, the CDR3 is TGTGCCAGCAGCAGGGGACCGCAGGGGAACTATGGCTACACCTTC.

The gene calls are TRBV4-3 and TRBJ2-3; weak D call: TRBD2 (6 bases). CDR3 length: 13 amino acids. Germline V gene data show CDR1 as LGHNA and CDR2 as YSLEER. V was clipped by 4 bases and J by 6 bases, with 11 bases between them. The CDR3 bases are TGCGCCAGCAGCCCCACCAGCGGGGATACGCAGTATTTT. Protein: CASSPTSGDTQYF.

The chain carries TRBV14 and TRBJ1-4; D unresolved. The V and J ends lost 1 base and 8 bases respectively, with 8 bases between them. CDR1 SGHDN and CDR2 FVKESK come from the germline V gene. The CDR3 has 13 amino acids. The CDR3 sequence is CASSQGAGEKLFF. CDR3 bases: TGTGCCAGCAGCCAAGGGGCTGGGGAAAAACTGTTTTTT.